These 10 T cell receptor beta chains came from one sample sequenced in a study of beta chain features in type 1 diabetes. Whole-study findings and limits: A moderate, significant TCRB CDR3 shortening appeared in type 1 diabetes across four CD4+ subsets.

These receptors lack a known antigen. Reverse transcribing all isolated RNA meant expressed TCRB transcripts were sequenced. Clones were sequenced by immunoSEQ multiplex PCR, and TCRdb holds only the in-frame ones, with some missing. Here the sample spans 300,000 to 350,000 clones, 13% being singletons. Sequenced sample: naive CD4+ T cells from blood. The receptors derive from a woman aged 18-29 years with type 1 diabetes.

The chain recombines TRBV5-4 with TRBJ1-1; a possible D gene is TRBD1 (5 bases). The CDR3 has 14 residues. Per germline, CDR1 SGHNT and CDR2 YYREEE (reference sequence). Trimming removed 5 bases at V and 1 base at J, with 12 bases between. This CDR3 is CASRVGGWNTEAFF. The DNA for the CDR3 is TGTGCCAGCAGAGTGGGGGGATGGAACACTGAAGCTTTCTTT.

This clone came up a few times. The V gene is TRBV29-1, the J gene TRBJ1-1; D is ambiguous. This CDR3 is built from 10 residues. The germline V and J ends were trimmed by 7 bases and 8 bases, with 11 bases remaining between them. Germline V gene sequence: CDR1 SQVTM, CDR2 ANQGSEA. CDR3 sequence (DNA): TGCAGCGCCCTCTGGGCGGAAGCTTTCTTT. Residues: CSALWAEAFF.

This clone was seen more than once but under ten times. The rearrangement uses TRBV7-3 and TRBJ2-3; perhaps TRBD2 as D (6 bases). CDR3 size: 14 residues. Germline-derived CDR1 and CDR2 are SGHTA and FQGTGA. Deletions cut 6 bases from V and 2 bases from J, with 12 bases between. This CDR3 is CASRRTTNTDTQYF. The DNA for the CDR3 is TGTGCCAGCAGGAGGACTACCAACACAGATACGCAGTATTTT.

To note about this clone: The sample contains more than one DNA sequence encoding this CDR3. V and J are TRBV25-1 and TRBJ2-1, with D maybe TRBD2 (6 bases). In germline, CDR1 is MGHDK, CDR2 SYGVNS. V was pared by 2 bases and J by 1 base, with 12 bases between. The CDR3 spans 16 residues. The CDR3 DNA reads as TGTGCCAGCAGTGAAAGTGGTGGGGGGTCCTACAATGAGCAGTTCTTC. It codes for CASSESGGGSYNEQFF.

This clone appeared a few times. V usage is TRBV18 and J usage is TRBJ1-1; weak D call: TRBD1 (5 bases). Trimming took off 2 bases at V and 1 base at J, with 11 bases between the two ends. Germline V CDR1 and CDR2: KGHSH, LQKENI. CDR3 length: 15 amino acids. CDR3 in amino acids: CASSPVGGGNTEAFF. The CDR3 DNA sequence: TGTGCCAGCTCACCAGTCGGGGGGGGGAACACTGAAGCTTTCTTT.

This clone has a handful of counts. The J gene is TRBJ1-4, the V gene TRBV7-9, with D unresolved. Looked up from germline, CDR1 is SEHNR and CDR2 is FQNEAQ (reference sequence). The V end was cut by 8 bases, the J end by 6 bases, with 16 bases between. The CDR3 has 14 residues. CDR3 loop: CASGTDFRHEKLFF. The CDR3 region has the DNA TGTGCCAGCGGTACGGACTTCAGACATGAAAAACTGTTTTTT. Looking up the rest from reference TRBV7-9 and TRBJ1-4 gives the full variable domain: DTGVSQNPRHKITKRGQNVTFRCDPISEHNRLYWYRQTLGQGPEFLTYFQNEAQLEKSRLLSDRFSAERPKGSFSTLEIQRTEQGDSAMYLCASGTDFRHEKLFFGSGTQLSVL.

The genes are TRBV30 and TRBJ2-7; 7 nucleotides match TRBD1. V lost 5 bases to trimming and J lost 6 bases; unmatched junction nucleotides: 13. The CDR3 has 14 amino acids. Germline CDR1 and CDR2: GTSNPN and SVGIG (reference sequence). The CDR3 nucleotides are TGTGCCTGGCAAAAGGGACAGTGGTTGGGCGAGCAGTACTTC. Protein sequence: CAWQKGQWLGEQYF.

V usage is TRBV28 and J usage is TRBJ2-7; the match to TRBD1 covers 7 bases. Germline V CDR1 and CDR2: MDHEN, SYDVKM. The length of the CDR3 is 13 residues. With V trimmed by 6 bases and J by 5 bases, 7 bases remained unmatched. CDR3 protein: CASSPGQANEQYF. The CDR3 DNA reads as TGTGCCAGCAGCCCCGGACAGGCTAACGAGCAGTACTTC.

This clone has just a few counts. The chain recombines TRBV2 with TRBJ2-4; D may be TRBD2 (5 bases). CDR1 is SNHLY, CDR2 FYNNEI, per germline. Trimming shortened V by 6 bases and J by 0 bases, and 12 bases separated the two germline ends. The CDR3 runs to 15 residues. Written as DNA, the CDR3 is TGTGCCAGCAGCCGAGAAGCGGTAGCCAAAAACATTCAGTACTTC. Protein sequence: CASSREAVAKNIQYF.

This clone was counted between two and nine times. The chain has TRBV14 and TRBJ2-1, with TRBD2 identical over 7 bases. The CDR3 is 16 amino acids. The germline gives CDR1 SGHDN, CDR2 FVKESK. V shed 0 bases, J shed 1 base, and the junction held 3 bases outside the gene matches. The CDR3 protein is CASSQDLGGSYNEQFF. The CDR3 region has the DNA TGTGCCAGCAGCCAAGATTTGGGGGGGTCCTACAATGAGCAGTTCTTC.